This TCR beta chain was identified during a study of blood T cell repertoires in COVID-19. Study information: There were acute and convalescent COVID-19 samples, and they came from the United States, Italy and Spain. T cells, B-cell-depleted T cells, or PBMCs supplied cDNA or gDNA.

Per germline, CDR1 LGHDT and CDR2 YNNKEL (reference sequence). V trimming: 4 bases; J trimming: 4 bases; junction bases outside the gene matches: 5. The CDR3 extends over 15 amino acids. Authors' methods: By means of reference gene primer amplification, nucleated cell counts were estimated. Generated by immunoSEQ multiplex PCR, the TCRdb table keeps only in-frame clones and is missing some. That table gives V, J and clone size, and the DNA gave D and trimming. The data show 150,000 to 200,000 clones, around 90% seen once. The material sequenced was peripheral blood. This receptor was obtained from a man aged 50-59 years with acute or convalescent COVID-19. J is TRBJ2-3 and V is TRBV3-1 (or the pseudogene TRBV3-2), with 10 bases lining up with TRBD2. The CDR3 region is CASSRGLAESDTQYF. DNA of the CDR3: TGTGCCAGCAGCCGAGGACTAGCGGAGTCAGATACGCAGTATTTT.